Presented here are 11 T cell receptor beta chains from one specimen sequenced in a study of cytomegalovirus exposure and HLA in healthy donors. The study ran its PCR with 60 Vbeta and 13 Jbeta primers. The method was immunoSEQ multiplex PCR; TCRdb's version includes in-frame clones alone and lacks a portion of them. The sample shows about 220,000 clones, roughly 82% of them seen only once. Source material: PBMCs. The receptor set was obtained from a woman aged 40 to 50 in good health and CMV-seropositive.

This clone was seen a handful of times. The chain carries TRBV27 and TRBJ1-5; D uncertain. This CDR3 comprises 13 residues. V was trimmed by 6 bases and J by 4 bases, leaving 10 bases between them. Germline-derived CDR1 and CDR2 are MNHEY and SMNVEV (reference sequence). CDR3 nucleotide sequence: TGTGCCAGCAGGATTGACGGGAATCAGCCCCAGCATTTT. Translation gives CASRIDGNQPQHF.

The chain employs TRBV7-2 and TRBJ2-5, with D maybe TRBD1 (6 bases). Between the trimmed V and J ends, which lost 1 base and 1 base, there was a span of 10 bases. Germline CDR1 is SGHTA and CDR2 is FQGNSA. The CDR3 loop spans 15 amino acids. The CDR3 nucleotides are TGTGCCAGCAGCTTAGGTACAGGGTTCCAAGAGACCCAGTACTTC. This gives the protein CASSLGTGFQETQYF. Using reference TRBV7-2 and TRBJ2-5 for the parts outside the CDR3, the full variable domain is GAGVSQSPSNKVTEKGKDVELRCDPISGHTALYWYRQSLGQGLEFLIYFQGNSAPDKSGLPSDRFSAERTGGSVSTLTIQRTQQEDSAVYLCASSLGTGFQETQYFGPGTRLLVL.

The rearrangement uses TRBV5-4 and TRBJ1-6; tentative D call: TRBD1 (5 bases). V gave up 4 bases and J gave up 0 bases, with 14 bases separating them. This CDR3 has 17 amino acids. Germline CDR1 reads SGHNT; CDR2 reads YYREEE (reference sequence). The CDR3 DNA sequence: TGTGCCAGCAGCCCCAGGGATGGTTCCTCCTATAATTCACCCCTCCACTTT. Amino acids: CASSPRDGSSYNSPLHF.

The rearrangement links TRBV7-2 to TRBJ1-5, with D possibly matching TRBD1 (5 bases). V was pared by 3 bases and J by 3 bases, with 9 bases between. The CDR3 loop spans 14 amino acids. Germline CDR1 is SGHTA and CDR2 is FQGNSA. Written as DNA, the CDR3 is TGTGCCAGCAGCTTGGCAGGGAACAATCAGCCCCAGCATTTT. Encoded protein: CASSLAGNNQPQHF.

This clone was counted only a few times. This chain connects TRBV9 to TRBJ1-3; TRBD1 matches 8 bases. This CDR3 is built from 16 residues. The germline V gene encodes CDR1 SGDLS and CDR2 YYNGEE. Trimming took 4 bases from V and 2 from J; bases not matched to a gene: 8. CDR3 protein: CASSPQGTGPGNTIYF. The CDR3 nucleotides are TGTGCCAGCAGCCCTCAAGGGACAGGCCCTGGAAACACCATATATTTT.

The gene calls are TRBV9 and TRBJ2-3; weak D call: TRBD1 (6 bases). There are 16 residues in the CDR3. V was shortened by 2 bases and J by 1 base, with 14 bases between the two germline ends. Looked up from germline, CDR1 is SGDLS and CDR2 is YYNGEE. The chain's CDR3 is CASSVEQGPGTDTQYF. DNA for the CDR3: TGTGCCAGCAGCGTGGAACAGGGTCCGGGCACAGATACGCAGTATTTT. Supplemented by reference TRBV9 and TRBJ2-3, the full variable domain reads DSGVTQTPKHLITATGQRVTLRCSPRSGDLSVYWYQQSLDQGLQFLIQYYNGEERAKGNILERFSAQQFPDLHSELNLSSLELGDSALYFCASSVEQGPGTDTQYFGPGTRLTVL.

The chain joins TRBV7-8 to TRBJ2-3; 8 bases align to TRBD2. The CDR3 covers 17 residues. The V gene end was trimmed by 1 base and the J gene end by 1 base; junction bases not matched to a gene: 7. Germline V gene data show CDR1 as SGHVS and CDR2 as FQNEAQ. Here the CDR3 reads CASSLDAGGAGTDTQYF. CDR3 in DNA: TGTGCCAGCAGCTTAGACGCCGGGGGGGCGGGCACAGATACGCAGTATTTT.

The CDR3 DNA follows: TGTGCCAGCAGCTTAGCTATAACCTACGAGCAGTACTTC. Protein sequence: CASSLAITYEQYF. The chain links TRBV11-2 to TRBJ2-7; D is uncertain. Germline V gene sequence: CDR1 SGHAT, CDR2 FQNNGV. This CDR3 region has 13 residues. V gave up 1 base and J gave up 2 bases, with 6 bases separating them.

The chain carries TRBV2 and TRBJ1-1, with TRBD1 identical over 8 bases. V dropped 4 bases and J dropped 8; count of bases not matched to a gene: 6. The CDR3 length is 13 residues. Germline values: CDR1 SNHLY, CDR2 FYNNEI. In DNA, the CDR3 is TGTGCCAGCAGTGTTGGGAGACAGGGGGAAGCTTTCTTT. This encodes CASSVGRQGEAFF.

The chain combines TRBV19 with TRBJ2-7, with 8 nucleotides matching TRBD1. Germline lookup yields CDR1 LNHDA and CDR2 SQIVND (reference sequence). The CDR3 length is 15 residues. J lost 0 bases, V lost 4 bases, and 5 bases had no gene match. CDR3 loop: CASSKGDRLSYEQYF. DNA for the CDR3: TGTGCCAGTAGTAAGGGGGACAGGCTCTCCTACGAGCAGTACTTC.

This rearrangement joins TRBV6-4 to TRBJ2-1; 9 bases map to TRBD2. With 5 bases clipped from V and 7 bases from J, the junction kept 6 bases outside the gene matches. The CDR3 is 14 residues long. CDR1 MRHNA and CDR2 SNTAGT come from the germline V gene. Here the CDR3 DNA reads TGTGCCAGCAGTAGGACTAGCGTTGGAAATGAGCAGTTCTTC. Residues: CASSRTSVGNEQFF.